The rows below give T cell receptor beta chains drawn from one sample of a study of T cell responses to AZD1222 COVID-19 vaccine. Sequencing used immunoSEQ multiplex PCR; TCRdb keeps in-frame clones, though not all of them. The profile shows 250,000 to 300,000 clones, about 94% of them singletons. Material: peripheral blood, obtained 28 days after the second AZD1222 dose. All receptors derive from an adult who received the AZD1222 COVID-19 vaccine. Each CDR3 is given without its conserved first and last residue. Each record gives: V gene, CDR3 protein.

TRBV28	ASSLAGSATNEKLF
TRBV6-5	ASEHSGNTIY
TRBV4-2	ASSQDSGPLNTEAF
TRBV30	AWRAGDTNTEAF
TRBV5-1	ASSTWTGRNTEAF
TRBV4-1	ASSLDTKGAEAF
TRBV7-9	ASSQLIGEEQF
TRBV4-1	ASSQDRDTNQPQH
TRBV19	ASSTLGQGGEQY
TRBV18	ASSGLGLTNEKLF
TRBV7-8	ASSFLVAGEDRIGELF
TRBV5-5	ASSFSGNYGYT
TRBV12-3/TRBV12-4	ASSSGQGAGYT
TRBV2	ASSPESGRQTQY
TRBV29-1	SARTGVSPLH
TRBV24-1	ATQGQGNNSPLH
TRBV3-1/TRBV3-2	ASSQGQGSGELF
TRBV4-2	ASSQQGTHTEAF
TRBV5-4	ASSSGQNLNTGELF
TRBV7-8	ASSSPRAGGQETQY
TRBV2	ASSSSRTNEKLF
TRBV28	ASSFSDRAYGYT
TRBV2	ASSDQGPDTEAF
TRBV5-1	ASSLAGSPSLSGNTIY
TRBV5-1	ASTSQGWETEAF
TRBV5-4	ASSLSSGAMYTGELF
TRBV2	ASSRVETQY
TRBV28	ATLAGGPRNEQF
TRBV10-2	ASSPSGATNEKLF
TRBV3-1/TRBV3-2	ASSQESLTDTQY
TRBV12-3/TRBV12-4	ASSYFGEVGYT
TRBV2	ASSEVYRTTNEKLF
TRBV10-3	AIGGGQGIIYGYT
TRBV12-3/TRBV12-4	ASSFGGYEQY
TRBV19	ASSEIMDSNQPQH
TRBV6-2/TRBV6-3	ASSYPNEQF
TRBV24-1	ATSGGGRSEQY
TRBV7-2	ASSPQGTGNQPQH
TRBV19	ASRPDFGTDTQY
TRBV19	ASRLGNQPQH
TRBV5-1	ASSTGTGSSYEQY
TRBV29-1	SVALGGNNSPLH
TRBV4-2	ASSQDLTGGFGYT
TRBV11-2	ASSLDPGGVAEQY
TRBV7-9	ASTLAGAGDTQY
TRBV3-1/TRBV3-2	ASSQASGGRTQY
TRBV19	ASSNAGGNQPQH
TRBV4-1	ASSQDLPRVSSPDTQY
TRBV11-2	ASSLDKAGYYGYT
TRBV5-1	ASSFGQARGDTQY